The table lists the clone carrying this T cell receptor (beta chain) with a few counts. Its antigen is currently unknown. Following RNA extraction, reverse transcription yielded cDNA that acted as the sequencing template. Clones were read by immunoSEQ multiplex PCR, and TCRdb kept only the in-frame ones, dropping some. The data show about 200,000 clones, with 50% to 60% seen just once and less than 4% held by the top ten. Described treatment: oral pan-JAK inhibitor, 5-10 mg twice daily. The data originate from a study of CD8+ T cells in alopecia areata. Overall study context: Tofacitinib ran for 6 to 18 months before 6 months off drug. Study conclusions and caveats: Especially in alopecia totalis/universalis, lesional scalp showed greater clonality than normal scalp did. Patients shared TCRs less clearly than mice did, possibly owing to HLA.

Germline V gene lookup returns CDR1 SGHAT and CDR2 FQNNGV. The CDR3 extends over 14 amino acids. The ends were cut back, 4 bases at V and 3 bases at J, with 13 bases in the middle. This TCR was recovered from a human donor with alopecia areata. The chain has TRBV11-2 and TRBJ2-7; no firm D call. The sample was CD4+ T cells sorted from blood, taken at week 4, from a patient treated with tofacitinib. CDR3 DNA sequence: TGTGCCAGCAGCTACGATCTGGGTTACTACGAGCAGTACTTC. It encodes CASSYDLGYYEQYF. Full variable domain (missing parts from reference TRBV11-2 and TRBJ2-7): EAGVAQSPRYKIIEKRQSVAFWCNPISGHATLYWYQQILGQGPKLLIQFQNNGVVDDSQLPKDRFSAERLKGVDSTLKIQPAKLEDSAVYLCASSYDLGYYEQYFGPGTRLTVT.